The 5 T cell receptor beta chains below all came from one sample that was sequenced in a study of blood T cell repertoires in COVID-19. Sequencing used immunoSEQ multiplex PCR; TCRdb keeps in-frame clones, though not all of them. This sample has 400,000 to 450,000 clones; less than 95% occur once, and the top ten carry 0.55% to 0.75%. Input material: PBMCs or T cells enriched from blood (not recorded which). All receptors derive from a man aged 18 to 35 who had recovered from COVID-19.

This rearrangement joins TRBV7-3 to TRBJ1-1; 8 bases line up with TRBD1. After removal of 4 bases from V and 3 bases from J, the junction contained 10 bases not matched to a gene. The CDR3 extends over 16 amino acids. Germline CDR1 is SGHTA and CDR2 is FQGTGA. CDR3 protein: CASSSGTGVGDTEAFF. The CDR3 bases are TGTGCCAGCAGCTCAGGGACAGGCGTTGGGGACACTGAAGCTTTCTTT.

The rearrangement joins TRBV2 to TRBJ1-2, with 8 bases identical to TRBD1. The CDR3 is 15 residues long. V shed 2 bases and J 8 bases; nucleotides not matched to a gene: 10. Per the germline V gene, CDR1 is SNHLY and CDR2 is FYNNEI. CDR3 nucleotide sequence: TGTGCCAGCAGTGAATCTCAGGGGGCGGCTAGAGGCTACACCTTC. Protein product: CASSESQGAARGYTF.

The DNA for the CDR3 is TGTGCCAGTAGCTTACAGGGGGGAATCTACGAGCAGTACTTC. Translating it yields CASSLQGGIYEQYF. The rearrangement uses TRBV19 and TRBJ2-7; TRBD1 matches 8 bases. This CDR3 is built from 14 residues. Germline loops: CDR1 LNHDA, CDR2 SQIVND (reference sequence). After removal of 6 bases from V and 3 bases from J, the junction contained 7 bases not matched to a gene.

This clone has more than one count but fewer than ten. V gene TRBV5-5 combines with J gene TRBJ2-1; 9 positions match TRBD2. The CDR3 is 18 amino acids. The V and J ends lost 0 bases and 4 bases, in that order; junction bases with no gene match: 11. The germline gives CDR1 SGHKS, CDR2 YYEKEE (reference sequence). In DNA, the CDR3 is TGTGCCAGCAGCTTGGGGGAGTCGGGACTAGCCTTGTACAATGAGCAGTTCTTC. This codes for CASSLGESGLALYNEQFF.

The chain combines TRBV2 with TRBJ1-1, with 8 positions matching TRBD1. Germline CDR1 is SNHLY and CDR2 is FYNNEI. The V segment lost 3 bases and the J segment 3 bases; nucleotides outside the gene matches: 3. This CDR3 spans 14 amino acids. The DNA of the CDR3 is TGTGCCAGCAGTGACAGGACAGGGTACACTGAAGCTTTCTTT. Encoded protein: CASSDRTGYTEAFF.